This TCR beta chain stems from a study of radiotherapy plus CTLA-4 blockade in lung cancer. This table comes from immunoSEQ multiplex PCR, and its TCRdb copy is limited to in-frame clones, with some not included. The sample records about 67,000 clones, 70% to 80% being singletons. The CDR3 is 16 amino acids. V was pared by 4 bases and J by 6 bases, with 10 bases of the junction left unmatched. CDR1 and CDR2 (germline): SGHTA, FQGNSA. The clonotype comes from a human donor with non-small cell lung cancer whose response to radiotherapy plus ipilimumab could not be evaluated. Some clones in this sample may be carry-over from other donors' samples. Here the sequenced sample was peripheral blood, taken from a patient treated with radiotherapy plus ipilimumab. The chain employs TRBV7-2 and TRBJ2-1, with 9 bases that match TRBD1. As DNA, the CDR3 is TGTGCCAGCAGCTCTTCCGGGACAGGGTCTATCAATGAGCAGTTCTTC. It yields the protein CASSSSGTGSINEQFF.